Here is one T cell receptor beta chain with its context. The source of the sample is a study of blood T cell repertoires in COVID-19. CDR1 is SQVTM, CDR2 ANQGSEA, per germline. V lost 3 bases and J 5 bases, leaving 13 bases between the germline ends. This CDR3 spans 14 amino acids. Only in-frame clones appear in the TCRdb table, and some are missing; sequencing was by immunoSEQ multiplex PCR. The sample consists of under 150,000 clones, around 79% of them appearing once. The chain has TRBV29-1 and TRBJ2-2, with TRBD2 as a possible D gene (5 bases). The sample comprised peripheral blood. The sequence was collected from a man aged 50-60 years with active or convalescent COVID-19. CDR3 DNA sequence: TGCAGCGTTGATGTCGGAGGAGAAACCGGGGAGCTGTTTTTT. Protein sequence: CSVDVGGETGELFF.